This T cell receptor beta chain was sequenced for a study of blood T cells in healthy people across ages. Study as a whole: Capture by template switching was about one barcoded beta molecule per two T cells.

The use of a sample-barcoded 5' primer and a J-beta primer mix characterized a second PCR of about 7 to 12 cycles. MiXCR, run by TCRdb on the 5' RACE reads, gives a single entry per CDR3 protein. Among under 2,000,000 distinct CDR3 sequences listed, around half were seen once. In germline, CDR1 is KGHDR, CDR2 SFDVKD. The CDR3 extends over 17 amino acids. V lost 1 base, J lost 2 bases, and 3 bases stayed unmatched. Details on this clonotype: Its target is unknown.

Study findings and constraints: The study found TCR beta diversity correlated strongly with naive T cell percentage.

Each sample gave at least 6.5 million isolated PBMCs. At least 5.5 micrograms of total RNA were extracted per sample. The chain carries TRBV24-1 and TRBJ2-3; 12 positions agree with TRBD2. The origin of this receptor is a woman in her forties in good health. The sequenced sample was blood. CDR3 amino acids: CATSDFPSGGDTDTQYF. As DNA, the CDR3 is TGTGCCACCAGTGATTTTCCTAGCGGGGGGGACACAGATACGCAGTATTTT.